The entry that follows covers one TCR beta chain sequence. An end of the junction differs from the germline gene, which may be a read error. Using a constant-region primer together with ProtoScript II reverse transcriptase, TCR beta cDNA was made from 500 ng of total RNA. What produced the TCR beta libraries was three nested multiplex PCR rounds using slightly modified ARM-PCR. TRBV1-TRBV30 forward primers paired with a C-beta reverse primer were used in the first two PCR rounds, which ran 9 to 10 cycles each. TCRdb independently ran MiXCR on the multiplex PCR reads; one entry per CDR3 protein. The sample shows around 70,000 distinct CDR3 sequences, almost 70% of them seen only once. CDR3 length: 18 residues. The germline V gene has CDR1 MNHEY and CDR2 SVGAGI. The roughly 17-31 mg bulk tissue piece was not sorted before simultaneous RNA and DNA extraction. Through surgical resection, the patients' primary liver carcinoma was treated.

The source of the sample is a study of tumor-infiltrating lymphocytes in primary liver carcinoma. The receptor was isolated from a man in his forties with primary liver carcinoma and hepatitis B virus infection. The chain is built from TRBV6-5 and TRBJ2-1; TRBD2 matches at 16 bases. What was sequenced was liver tumor tissue from sampling region 4. Sample subset: tumor region T4, right-lateral pole. In DNA form, the CDR3 reads TGTACCAGCTCATGGGACAGGGGGACTAGCGGGAGGGCGCATGAGCAGCTCTTC. Amino acids: CTSSWDRGTSGRAHEQLF.